The rows below give T cell receptor beta chains drawn from one sample of a study of CD8 T cells in Susac syndrome. TCRdb re-called the immunoSEQ multiplex PCR reads through MiXCR, storing one row per CDR3 protein. The sample contains roughly 120,000 distinct CDR3 sequences, less than 95% of which appear only once. The sample consisted of CD4+ T cells from PBMCs. The source is a human donor with multiple sclerosis. CDR3s include the opening cysteine and the closing phenylalanine or tryptophan. The D gene is left open where the match is weak.

j_call	v_call	d_call	cdr3_aa
TRBJ1-1	TRBV25-1	.	CASSDLLTGENTEAFF
TRBJ2-1	TRBV5-1	TRBD2	CASSLAGATFF
TRBJ1-2	TRBV20-1	.	CSARGLSTRGYTF
TRBJ2-3	TRBV6-2/TRBV6-3	.	CASIQGQGPADTQYF
TRBJ2-7	TRBV5-6	.	CASSPRARYEQYF
TRBJ1-2	TRBV5-1	.	CASSWGRTVNYGYTF
TRBJ2-3	TRBV30	TRBD2	CAWSLTSGRTDTQYF
TRBJ1-4	TRBV29-1	.	CSAQRDTNEKLFF
TRBJ2-7	TRBV5-1	.	CASSLVPPSSYEQYF
TRBJ1-5	TRBV6-6	.	CASVAREYSNQPQHF
TRBJ1-1	TRBV4-1	.	CASSQVADGGAFF
TRBJ2-5	TRBV20-1	.	CSALPGLPQETQYF
TRBJ1-1	TRBV5-1	.	CASSAQGGDTEAFF
TRBJ1-2	TRBV20-1	.	CSASYQGEIYTF
TRBJ1-3	TRBV7-9	TRBD1	CASSSRGTGHSGNTIYF
TRBJ2-5	TRBV6-1	.	CASSVTGGVETQYF
TRBJ2-7	TRBV20-1	.	CSARPDNYEQYF